The next 14 T cell receptor beta chains were all read from a single sample in a study of cytomegalovirus exposure and HLA in healthy donors. PCR was performed using 60 Vbeta and 13 Jbeta primers. Assay: immunoSEQ multiplex PCR; the TCRdb copy retains only in-frame clones and omits some. Here the sample spans 140,000 to 150,000 clones, 80% to 90% being singletons. Material: PBMCs. These receptors originate from a woman aged 40-49 years in good health and CMV-seropositive.

This clone was picked up a small number of times. V is TRBV4-1 and J is TRBJ1-2; D is unclear. V was shortened by 0 bases and J by 2 bases, with 7 bases between the two germline ends. The CDR3 totals 14 residues. Germline CDR1 and CDR2: MGHRA and YSYEKL. CDR3 coding DNA: TGCGCCAGCAGCCAAGAAGGCAGGAACTATGGCTACACCTTC. Translating gives CASSQEGRNYGYTF.

V and J are TRBV19 and TRBJ1-1, with 7 bases matching TRBD1. Germline V gives CDR1 LNHDA, CDR2 SQIVND (reference sequence). The CDR3 length is 14 residues. V shed 7 bases and J 1 base; nucleotides not matched to a gene: 6. The CDR3 protein is CASTVQGPNTEAFF. The CDR3 DNA is TGTGCCAGTACCGTACAGGGGCCGAACACTGAAGCTTTCTTT.

The V and J genes are TRBV23-1 and TRBJ2-1, with D possibly TRBD2 on 6 matching bases. TRBV23-1 is placed among ORFs of uncertain function. The V end lost 1 base, the J end lost 3 bases, and 13 bases lay between the germline ends. The CDR3 loop spans 16 amino acids. The CDR3 loop reads CASSQYGGKSYNEQFF. CDR3 DNA sequence: TGCGCCAGCAGTCAATATGGCGGGAAGAGCTACAATGAGCAGTTCTTC.

This clone was observed a few times. Other DNA sequences in the same sample also yield this CDR3. The CDR3 protein is CASSLSGQETQYF. CDR3 nucleotide sequence: TGTGCCAGCAGCTTGAGCGGTCAAGAGACCCAGTACTTC. This sequence joins TRBV7-3 and TRBJ2-5, with D perhaps matching TRBD2 (5 bases). V dropped 3 bases and J dropped 2 bases, with 7 bases sitting between them. CDR3 length equals 13 residues. Per germline, CDR1 SGHTA and CDR2 FQGTGA.

This clone appeared a few times. The chain employs TRBV29-1 and TRBJ2-2, with 9 positions matching TRBD1. V lost 7 bases to trimming and J lost 3 bases; unmatched junction nucleotides: 9. Germline loops: CDR1 SQVTM, CDR2 ANQGSEA. This CDR3 has 15 residues. CDR3 nucleotides: TGCAGCGCACACCGGGACAGGGCGGACACCGGGGAGCTGTTTTTT. Translated: CSAHRDRADTGELFF.

The chain is built from TRBV18 and TRBJ1-1, with no clear D. This CDR3 comprises 13 residues. Germline values: CDR1 KGHSH, CDR2 LQKENI. V was pared by 4 bases and J by 3 bases, with 9 bases between. The CDR3 sequence: CASSRVQDTEAFF. The CDR3 DNA follows: TGTGCCAGCTCACGGGTGCAGGACACTGAAGCTTTCTTT.

The chain carries TRBV27 and TRBJ2-6, with 9 bases fitting TRBD2. The CDR3 is 19 residues long. The germline gives CDR1 MNHEY, CDR2 SMNVEV (reference sequence). After removal of 5 bases from V and 3 bases from J, the junction contained 14 bases not matched to a gene. This chain's CDR3 is CASSAPTAAGGGGANVLTF. CDR3 bases: TGTGCCAGCAGTGCTCCCACCGCGGCGGGAGGGGGTGGGGCCAACGTCCTGACTTTC.

The rearrangement joins TRBV18 to TRBJ2-7; a possible D gene is TRBD2 (6 bases). Trimming took off 0 bases at V and 6 bases at J, with 12 bases between the two ends. The germline V gene encodes CDR1 KGHSH and CDR2 LQKENI. The CDR3 covers 14 residues. CDR3 loop: CASSPPMGGGEQYF. The CDR3 DNA is TGTGCCAGCTCACCACCTATGGGAGGCGGCGAGCAGTACTTC.

This chain joins TRBV6-1 and TRBJ1-2; TRBD1 agrees at 11 bases. This CDR3 has 15 amino acids. Trimming took 8 bases from V and 5 from J; bases not matched to a gene: 10. CDR1 and CDR2 from the germline V gene are MNHNS and SASEGT. CDR3 residues: CASRQGDRGFYGYTF. DNA of the CDR3: TGTGCCAGCCGTCAGGGGGACAGGGGGTTTTATGGCTACACCTTC.

The chain couples TRBV28 to TRBJ1-3, with D perhaps TRBD1 (5 bases). Germline CDR1 is MDHEN and CDR2 is SYDVKM. The CDR3 loop spans 13 amino acids. V lost 10 bases and J 0 bases, leaving 10 bases between the germline ends. In nucleotides, the CDR3 is TGTGCCATCGGGGGGAGCTCTGGAAACACCATATATTTT. It encodes CAIGGSSGNTIYF. The full variable domain, in which reference TRBV28 and TRBJ1-3 provide the parts outside the CDR3, is DVKVTQSSRYLVKRTGEKVFLECVQDMDHENMFWYRQDPGLGLRLIYFSYDVKMKEKGDIPEGYSVSREKKERFSLILESASTNQTSMYLCAIGGSSGNTIYFGEGSWLTVV.

The chain has TRBV19 and TRBJ2-1; 9 nucleotides agree with TRBD2. There are 14 residues in the CDR3. Germline V gene sequence: CDR1 LNHDA, CDR2 SQIVND (reference sequence). Germline trimming cut 5 bases from V and 5 bases from J; bases unmatched to any gene: 4. CDR3 loop: CASSYSGSNNEQFF. DNA for the CDR3: TGTGCCAGTAGTTATAGCGGGAGCAACAATGAGCAGTTCTTC.

This clone was observed a handful of times. The gene calls are TRBV28 and TRBJ2-3, with 15 bases matching TRBD2. CDR1 is MDHEN, CDR2 SYDVKM, per germline. This CDR3 spans 18 amino acids. V was pared by 6 bases and J by 5 bases, with 12 bases of the junction left unmatched. The CDR3 sequence is CASRPGLAGGTGGDTQYF. Here the CDR3 DNA reads TGTGCCAGCAGGCCGGGACTAGCGGGAGGCACCGGAGGAGATACGCAGTATTTT.

V usage is TRBV30 and J usage is TRBJ1-2; possible D gene TRBD1, 5 bases. The CDR3 is made up of 12 amino acids. Trimming removed 5 bases at V and 8 bases at J, with 15 bases between. Germline V gene data show CDR1 as GTSNPN and CDR2 as SVGIG (reference sequence). The CDR3: CAWDQGNFGYTF. The CDR3 DNA is TGTGCCTGGGATCAGGGTAATTTCGGCTACACCTTC.

This chain connects TRBV6-1 to TRBJ2-1; possibly TRBD1 for D (5 bases). Germline CDR1 and CDR2: MNHNS and SASEGT. The CDR3 sequence is 12 residues long. V lost 11 bases to trimming and J lost 4 bases, with 12 bases between them. The CDR3 reads CAGSDSYNEQFF. Here the CDR3 DNA reads TGTGCCGGCTCAGACAGTTACAATGAGCAGTTCTTC.